The clone carrying this TCR beta chain was recorded at least ten times. Its specificity is unknown. Using quantitative 5'-RACE with molecular barcodes, the authors made TCR beta libraries. TCRdb analysed the 5' RACE reads with MiXCR anew, one entry per CDR3 protein. The profile shows about 220,000 distinct CDR3 sequences, more than 5.5% of them singletons. The CDR3 spans 15 residues. V lost 5 bases to trimming and J lost 7 bases, with 19 bases between them. Germline CDR1 and CDR2: MNHEY and SMNVEV (reference sequence). The data belong to a study of CD8 T cells in ankylosing spondylitis. Findings and limits, study-wide: A motif in TCR beta, a set of 8 or 9 highly homologous variants, appeared characteristic of ankylosing spondylitis blood. Researchers reportedly found disease-linked clones significantly enriched in matched ankylosing spondylitis synovial fluid.

The sequence was obtained from a male donor with ankylosing spondylitis. This chain uses TRBV27 with TRBJ2-3; either TRBD1 or TRBD2 may supply D (5 bases each). The sequencing sample was made of blood, either unsorted or a sorted T cell fraction (not recorded which). The DNA of the CDR3 is TGTGCCAGCAGTCAGCAACCCGGGGACCTGAATACGCAGTATTTT. It specifies CASSQQPGDLNTQYF.